Here is one T cell receptor (beta chain) with its context. As yet, its antigen is unknown. The sample originates from a study of T cell responses to AZD1222 COVID-19 vaccine. Study-level points and caveats: Vaccine-associated CD4 TCRs spanned spike, dominant at 160-218 and 743-854. Only a handful of AZD1222 recipients tested seropositive at baseline.

This CDR3 contains 19 residues. The V end lost 5 bases, the J end lost 0 bases, and 25 bases lay between the germline ends. Germline CDR1 is SEHNR and CDR2 is FQNEAQ (reference sequence). Using immunoSEQ multiplex PCR, the repertoire was profiled, and TCRdb retains in-frame clones only, with some absent. The sample lists more than 80,000 clones; roughly 90% were seen once. The receptor was derived from an adult who received the AZD1222 COVID-19 vaccine. Sequencing used peripheral blood, obtained 28 days after the second AZD1222 dose. The chain combines TRBV7-9 with TRBJ1-2, with no clear D. CDR3 protein: CASSRLFNQLGLSNYGYTF. In DNA, the CDR3 is TGTGCCAGCAGCCGACTTTTTAACCAGTTAGGACTTTCTAACTATGGCTACACCTTC.